This T cell receptor beta chain stems from a study of PD-1 blockade in classical Hodgkin lymphoma. Broader study findings: It was reported that newly diagnosed patients had less baseline TCR diversity than healthy donors. Factors driving the repertoire differences, possibly disease activity or prior therapy, remain undefined.

Regarding this clone: Antigen specificity is unknown.

Sequencing was performed with immunoSEQ multiplex PCR; in TCRdb, only in-frame clones are kept and a portion is missing. The top ten clones hold about 3.9% of a sample with tens of thousands of clones, approximately 95% of them seen once. In germline, CDR1 is SGHRS, CDR2 YFSETQ. V shed 0 bases, J shed 0 bases, and the junction held 1 base outside the gene matches. The CDR3 extends over 15 amino acids. Time point meaning: newly diagnosed, previously untreated cHL patient sample. For comparison, PBMCs from newly diagnosed, untreated classical Hodgkin lymphoma were used. Sequencing was done on a sample of peripheral blood mononuclear cells (PBMCs). The receptor comes from a human donor with classical Hodgkin lymphoma. V and J are TRBV5-1 and TRBJ2-3, with TRBD2 matching 7 bases. The CDR3 reads CASSLGRGSTDTQYF. Written as DNA, the CDR3 is TGCGCCAGCAGCTTGGGGCGGGGGAGCACAGATACGCAGTATTTT. Full variable domain (missing parts from reference TRBV5-1 and TRBJ2-3): KAGVTQTPRYLIKTRGQQVTLSCSPISGHRSVSWYQQTPGQGLQFLFEYFSETQRNKGNFPGRFSGRQFSNSRSEMNVSTLELGDSALYLCASSLGRGSTDTQYFGPGTRLTVL.